Listed below are T cell receptor beta chains from one sample, sequenced in a study of technical replicates of blood from several donors. Only in-frame clones appear in the TCRdb table, and some are missing; sequencing was by immunoSEQ multiplex PCR. Of tens of thousands of clones in the sample, approximately 84% were seen once. The sequenced sample consisted of PBMCs. The source is a human donor in good health. Some clones in this sample may be carry-over from other donors' samples. The conserved cysteine and the conserved F or W are not part of the CDR3 here. Clone size is given for some rows only: seen once, a few or many times, or a class if the clone is expanded.

CDR3 protein: ASREPGQGTEGTEAF; J gene: TRBJ1-1; clone size: few; V gene: TRBV9
CDR3 protein: AGGTGGSYGYT; J gene: TRBJ1-2; clone size: .; V gene: TRBV10-3
CDR3 protein: ASSPEGYEQY; J gene: TRBJ2-7; clone size: .; V gene: TRBV2
CDR3 protein: ASSEPLGASISPGAF; J gene: TRBJ1-1; clone size: once; V gene: TRBV6-1
CDR3 protein: ASSPGRDRQGNEQF; J gene: TRBJ2-1; clone size: .; V gene: TRBV19
CDR3 protein: ASSLPSWQDGGETQY; J gene: TRBJ2-5; clone size: .; V gene: TRBV5-1
CDR3 protein: ASSLGRTSGPKGAEQY; J gene: TRBJ2-7; clone size: .; V gene: TRBV5-1
CDR3 protein: ASSLRPRQPGNTIY; J gene: TRBJ1-3; clone size: .; V gene: TRBV11-2
CDR3 protein: ASTSAELGYEQY; J gene: TRBJ2-7; clone size: once; V gene: TRBV5-1
CDR3 protein: ASSSSGAYNEQF; J gene: TRBJ2-1; clone size: medium-sized; V gene: TRBV5-1
CDR3 protein: AISAIAGGEETQY; J gene: TRBJ2-5; clone size: .; V gene: TRBV10-3
CDR3 protein: ASSLKPGLAGAGETQY; J gene: TRBJ2-5; clone size: .; V gene: TRBV7-7
CDR3 protein: AWSVGRTSGETQY; J gene: TRBJ2-5; clone size: few; V gene: TRBV30
CDR3 protein: ASSRTSGDYEQY; J gene: TRBJ2-7; clone size: .; V gene: TRBV7-2
CDR3 protein: ASRWERNTEAF; J gene: TRBJ1-1; clone size: .; V gene: TRBV2
CDR3 protein: AKGAREGRNTEAF; J gene: TRBJ1-1; clone size: few; V gene: TRBV7-2
CDR3 protein: ASSWPQGTGQSDTQY; J gene: TRBJ2-3; clone size: .; V gene: TRBV5-1
CDR3 protein: ASRRDRLYGYT; J gene: TRBJ1-2; clone size: .; V gene: TRBV7-2
CDR3 protein: ASSLVWGETQY; J gene: TRBJ2-5; clone size: .; V gene: TRBV11-2
CDR3 protein: ASSLVSYAEKLF; J gene: TRBJ1-4; clone size: .; V gene: TRBV5-8
CDR3 protein: ASSEQGTGQETQY; J gene: TRBJ2-5; clone size: .; V gene: TRBV2
CDR3 protein: ASSLAPTEQETQY; J gene: TRBJ2-5; clone size: .; V gene: TRBV7-6
CDR3 protein: ASSRGASGGRETQY; J gene: TRBJ2-5; clone size: .; V gene: TRBV7-6
CDR3 protein: ASSASSRNSPLH; J gene: TRBJ1-6; clone size: .; V gene: TRBV7-2
CDR3 protein: ASSYILAGGYEQY; J gene: TRBJ2-7; clone size: .; V gene: TRBV6-5
CDR3 protein: ASSSPPSAYTQY; J gene: TRBJ2-3; clone size: .; V gene: TRBV7-9
CDR3 protein: ASSLRGGGTYNEQF; J gene: TRBJ2-1; clone size: .; V gene: TRBV7-3
CDR3 protein: ASSEFGEQY; J gene: TRBJ2-7; clone size: .; V gene: TRBV2
CDR3 protein: ASSESGTNQPQH; J gene: TRBJ1-5; clone size: .; V gene: TRBV10-2
CDR3 protein: ASSRFPSGRRVGTDTQY; J gene: TRBJ2-3; clone size: once; V gene: TRBV7-8
CDR3 protein: ASSLNRGHTGELF; J gene: TRBJ2-2; clone size: .; V gene: TRBV6-5
CDR3 protein: ASIEQLSYEQY; J gene: TRBJ2-7; clone size: .; V gene: TRBV2
CDR3 protein: ASRRQDTEAF; J gene: TRBJ1-1; clone size: few; V gene: TRBV5-6
CDR3 protein: ASTWYEGTEAF; J gene: TRBJ1-1; clone size: .; V gene: TRBV10-2
CDR3 protein: ASSPLGGTEEKLF; J gene: TRBJ1-4; clone size: .; V gene: TRBV5-5
CDR3 protein: ASSVRGSNNEQF; J gene: TRBJ2-1; clone size: .; V gene: TRBV9
CDR3 protein: ASSFGPRTTNEKLF; J gene: TRBJ1-4; clone size: .; V gene: TRBV7-9
CDR3 protein: ASSLRAQGDQPQH; J gene: TRBJ1-5; clone size: .; V gene: TRBV4-2
CDR3 protein: ASSQEVQRGARHTGELF; J gene: TRBJ2-2; clone size: once; V gene: TRBV4-3
CDR3 protein: AHSRGAATNEKLF; J gene: TRBJ1-4; clone size: .; V gene: TRBV30
CDR3 protein: ASRFRGKAQY; J gene: TRBJ2-7; clone size: .; V gene: TRBV6-1
CDR3 protein: ASREGASNQPQH; J gene: TRBJ1-5; clone size: .; V gene: TRBV19
CDR3 protein: ASSQEDQGSYEQY; J gene: TRBJ2-7; clone size: .; V gene: TRBV4-2
CDR3 protein: ASSLYAGGPNEQF; J gene: TRBJ2-1; clone size: .; V gene: TRBV7-3
CDR3 protein: ASSSGAGALGYT; J gene: TRBJ1-2; clone size: .; V gene: TRBV7-9
CDR3 protein: ASSQAQSYEQY; J gene: TRBJ2-7; clone size: .; V gene: TRBV4-1
CDR3 protein: ASSYTFQDTQY; J gene: TRBJ2-3; clone size: .; V gene: TRBV6-5
CDR3 protein: ASSSTVYLSGANVLT; J gene: TRBJ2-6; clone size: .; V gene: TRBV7-2
CDR3 protein: ASRDPKTGGGGTEAF; J gene: TRBJ1-1; clone size: many; V gene: TRBV5-1
CDR3 protein: ASSWRGASYEQY; J gene: TRBJ2-7; clone size: .; V gene: TRBV5-1
CDR3 protein: ASSLQPGTSGYNEQF; J gene: TRBJ2-1; clone size: .; V gene: TRBV7-6
CDR3 protein: ASSPGTGFGANVLT; J gene: TRBJ2-6; clone size: once; V gene: TRBV4-3